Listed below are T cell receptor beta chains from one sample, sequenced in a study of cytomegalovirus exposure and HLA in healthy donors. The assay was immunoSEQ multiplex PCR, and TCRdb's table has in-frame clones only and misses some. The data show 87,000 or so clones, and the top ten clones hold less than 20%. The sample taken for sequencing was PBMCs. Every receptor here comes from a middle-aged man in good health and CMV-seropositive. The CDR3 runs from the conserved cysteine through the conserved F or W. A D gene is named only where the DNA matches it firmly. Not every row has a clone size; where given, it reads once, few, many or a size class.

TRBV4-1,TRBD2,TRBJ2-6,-,TGCGCCAGCAGCCACATAGGACTAGCCGATATTTCTGGGGCCAACGTCCTGACTTTC,CASSHIGLADISGANVLTF
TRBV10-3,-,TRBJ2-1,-,TGTGCCATCAGTGCCGCGACTAGTCATAATGAGCAGTTCTTC,CAISAATSHNEQFF
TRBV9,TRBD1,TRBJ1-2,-,TGTGCCAGCAGCGAAGGGACAGCTAATTTTGGCTACACCTTC,CASSEGTANFGYTF
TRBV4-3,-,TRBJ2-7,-,TGCGCCAGCAGCATTCAACTCAGGATGGGAGCCTACGAGCAGTACTTC,CASSIQLRMGAYEQYF
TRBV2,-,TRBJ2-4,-,TGTGCCAGCAGTGTGTCACGGGACATTCAGTACTTC,CASSVSRDIQYF
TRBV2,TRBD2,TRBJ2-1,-,TGTGCCAGCAGAAGACCCCGGGAGGGGTATGAGCAGTTCTTC,CASRRPREGYEQFF
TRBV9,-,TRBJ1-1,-,TGTGCCAGCAGCGTAGAACAGTTTAACACTGAAGCTTTCTTT,CASSVEQFNTEAFF
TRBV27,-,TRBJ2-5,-,TGTGCCAGCAGTTTTGACAGAGCAGCGGAGACCCAGTACTTC,CASSFDRAAETQYF
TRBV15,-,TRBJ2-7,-,TGTGCCACCAGCAGAGATTTCCTACAGGACGAGCAGTACTTC,CATSRDFLQDEQYF
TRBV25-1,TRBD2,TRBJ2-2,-,TGTGCCAGCAGTGAGGTAGCGGGAGGGCTGGGGTCCGGCGGGGAGCTGTTTTTT,CASSEVAGGLGSGGELFF
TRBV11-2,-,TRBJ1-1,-,TGTGCCAGCAGCTTCGGACTGAGTGAAGCTTTCTTT,CASSFGLSEAFF
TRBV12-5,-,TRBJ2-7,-,TGTGCTAGTGGTTTGGTACTGGGGCAGGGGGGTCCCGAGCAGTACTTC,CASGLVLGQGGPEQYF
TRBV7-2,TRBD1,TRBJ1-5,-,TGTGCCAGCAGCTTCCATCGGGACAGGGTCATATGCAATCAGCCCCAGCATTTT,CASSFHRDRVICNQPQHF
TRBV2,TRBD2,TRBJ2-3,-,TGTGCCAGCAGTGAAGACCTAGCGGGAGATACGCAGTATTTT,CASSEDLAGDTQYF
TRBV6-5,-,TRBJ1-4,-,TGTGCCAGCAGACGCGAGACAAGCGGGAATGAAAAACTGTTTTTT,CASRRETSGNEKLFF
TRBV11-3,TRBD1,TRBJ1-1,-,TGTGCCAGCAGCTCCGCAGGGGGCCACGGGAACACTGAAGCTTTCTTT,CASSSAGGHGNTEAFF
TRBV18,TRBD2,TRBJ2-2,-,TGTGCCAGCTCACCCAGCGGGAGGGCCGGGGAGCTGTTTTTT,CASSPSGRAGELFF
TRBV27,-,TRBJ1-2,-,TGTGCCAGCAGCCGCGGGTACGGGGGGGAAGGCTACACCTTC,CASSRGYGGEGYTF
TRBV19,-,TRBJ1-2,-,TGTGCCAGTAGTATAGAGAGGGTTGGCGGCTACACCTTC,CASSIERVGGYTF
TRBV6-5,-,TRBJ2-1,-,TGTGCCAGCAGTTACTTTCTAAGTTCCAATGAGCAGTTCTTC,CASSYFLSSNEQFF
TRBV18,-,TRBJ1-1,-,TGTGCCAGCTCAGCGGGCAGGACAGACACTGAAGCTTTCTTT,CASSAGRTDTEAFF
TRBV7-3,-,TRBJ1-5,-,TGTGCCAGCAGCTTAGGCCCAGATCAGCCCCAGCATTTT,CASSLGPDQPQHF
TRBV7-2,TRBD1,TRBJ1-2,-,TGTGCCAGCAGCTTCGGACAGGGCTCGAGGAGCTACACCTTC,CASSFGQGSRSYTF
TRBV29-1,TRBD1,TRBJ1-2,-,TGCAGCGTTGAGGAACCGGGACAGGGGAGCTATGGCTACACCTTC,CSVEEPGQGSYGYTF
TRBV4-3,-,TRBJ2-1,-,TGCGCCAGCAGCCCCGAGATGGACTCCGACAATGAGCAGTTCTTC,CASSPEMDSDNEQFF
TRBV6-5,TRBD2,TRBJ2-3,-,TGTGCCAGCAGTTCTTTCCGGGACTACACAGATACGCAGTATTTT,CASSSFRDYTDTQYF
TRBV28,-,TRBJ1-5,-,TGTGCCAGCAGATCGGGGGGCAATCAGCCCCAGCATTTT,CASRSGGNQPQHF
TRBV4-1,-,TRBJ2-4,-,TGCGCCAGCAGCCAGCCGACAGGTTGGGGAGCCAAAAACATTCAGTACTTC,CASSQPTGWGAKNIQYF
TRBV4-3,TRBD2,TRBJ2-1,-,TGCGCCAGCAGCCAAGATCCCTCGTGGAGGGAGGGAAACAATGAGCAGTTCTTC,CASSQDPSWREGNNEQFF
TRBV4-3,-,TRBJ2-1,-,TGCGCCAGCAGTACTACAGGACCCTACAATGAGCAGTTCTTC,CASSTTGPYNEQFF
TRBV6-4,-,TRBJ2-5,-,TGTGCCAGCAGCCCACTAGTGGGTCACCAAGAGACCCAGTACTTC,CASSPLVGHQETQYF
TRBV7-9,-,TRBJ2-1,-,TGTGCCAGCAGCCCCGGGTCCCTGACCTACAATGAGCAGTTCTTC,CASSPGSLTYNEQFF
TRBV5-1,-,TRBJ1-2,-,TGCGCCAGCAGCAGCGCAGGGCTTGACTATGGCTACACCTTC,CASSSAGLDYGYTF
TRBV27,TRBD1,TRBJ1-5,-,TGTGCCAGCAGTGTAACGGGACAGCGTCGACAGCCCCAGCATTTT,CASSVTGQRRQPQHF
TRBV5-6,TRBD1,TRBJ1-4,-,TGTGCCAGCAGCCGACAGGGGGCAGGTAATGAAAAACTGTTTTTT,CASSRQGAGNEKLFF
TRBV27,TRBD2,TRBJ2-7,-,TGTGCCAGCAGTGATCTAGCGGAGAGCTACGAGCAGTACTTC,CASSDLAESYEQYF
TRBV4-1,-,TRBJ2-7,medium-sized,TGCGCCAGCAGCCGGACAGCGACGGACGAGCAGTACTTC,CASSRTATDEQYF
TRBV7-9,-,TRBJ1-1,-,TGTGCCAGCAGCAACCAGGGGAACACTGAAGCTTTCTTT,CASSNQGNTEAFF
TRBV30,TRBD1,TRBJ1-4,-,TGTGCCTGGAGCCGCGGACAGGGAGGATGGGAAAAACTGTTTTTT,CAWSRGQGGWEKLFF
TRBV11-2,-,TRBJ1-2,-,TGTGCCAGCAGCCAGACGACAGGTGGATTCTATGGCTACACCTTC,CASSQTTGGFYGYTF
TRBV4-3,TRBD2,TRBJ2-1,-,TGCGCCAGCAGCCGAGGACTAGCGGAAAACAATGAGCAGTTCTTC,CASSRGLAENNEQFF
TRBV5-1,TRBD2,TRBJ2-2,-,TGCGCCAGCAGTCGGACTAGCGGGAGGGCCTACCCGGGGGAGCTGTTTTTT,CASSRTSGRAYPGELFF
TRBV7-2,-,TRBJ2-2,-,TGTGCCAGCAGCTTAGTCAGGGGCGCGAACACCGGGGAGCTGTTTTTT,CASSLVRGANTGELFF
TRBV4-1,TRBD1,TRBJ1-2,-,TGCGCCAGCAGCCGGGACAGGGGGCCCTATGGCTACACCTTC,CASSRDRGPYGYTF
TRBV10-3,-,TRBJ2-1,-,TGTGCCATCAGTGATCCGGGAGAATCCTACAATGAGCAGTTCTTC,CAISDPGESYNEQFF
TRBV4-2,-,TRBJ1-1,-,TGTGCCAGCAGCCAAGAGTCCGGACAGCTAAACACTGAAGCTTTCTTT,CASSQESGQLNTEAFF
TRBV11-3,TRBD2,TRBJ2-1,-,TGTGCCAGCAGCATGTCGGGATGGACTAGCGGAGGTCCCTACAATGAGCAGTTCTTC,CASSMSGWTSGGPYNEQFF
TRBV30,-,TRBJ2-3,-,TGTGCCTGGAGTGTCGGAGGGAGCGCAGATACGCAGTATTTT,CAWSVGGSADTQYF